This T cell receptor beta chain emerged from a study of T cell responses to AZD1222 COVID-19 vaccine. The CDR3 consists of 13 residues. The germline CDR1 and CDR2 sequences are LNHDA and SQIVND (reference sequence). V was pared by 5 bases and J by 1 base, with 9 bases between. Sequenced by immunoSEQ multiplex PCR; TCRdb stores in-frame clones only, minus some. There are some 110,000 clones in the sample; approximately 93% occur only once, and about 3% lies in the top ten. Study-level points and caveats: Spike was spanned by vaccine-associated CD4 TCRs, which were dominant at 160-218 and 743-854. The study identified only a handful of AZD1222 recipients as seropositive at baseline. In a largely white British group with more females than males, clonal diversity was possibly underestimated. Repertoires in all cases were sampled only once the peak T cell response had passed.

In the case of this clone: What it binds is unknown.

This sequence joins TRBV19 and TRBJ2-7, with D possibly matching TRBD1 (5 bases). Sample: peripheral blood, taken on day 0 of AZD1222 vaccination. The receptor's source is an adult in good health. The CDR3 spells CASSPQGSYEQYF. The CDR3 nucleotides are TGTGCCAGTAGTCCCCAGGGTTCCTACGAGCAGTACTTC.